This entry lists 6 T cell receptor beta chains sequenced from one sample in a study of blood T cell repertoires in COVID-19. TCRdb's table, derived via immunoSEQ multiplex PCR, lists solely in-frame clones and lacks some. The table has approximately 220,000 clones, 70% to 85% seen once. Sequencing was performed on PBMCs or T cells enriched from blood (not recorded which). The origin of the receptors is a woman between 40 and 50 years old with acute COVID-19.

This chain uses TRBV5-6 with TRBJ2-7; TRBD2 is a possible D gene (6 bases). Trimming took off 0 bases at V and 5 bases at J, with 12 bases between the two ends. Germline-derived CDR1 and CDR2 are SGHDT and YYEEEE. The CDR3 loop spans 14 amino acids. The CDR3 nucleotides read TGTGCCAGCAGCTTGGGGGACTTCCGCGACGAGCAGTACTTC. As protein: CASSLGDFRDEQYF.

The chain employs TRBV27 and TRBJ1-2; 9 bases fit TRBD1. Germline V lookup: CDR1 MNHEY, CDR2 SMNVEV (reference sequence). The CDR3 extends over 15 amino acids. Losses at the gene ends were 4 bases for V and 3 bases for J; bases not matched to a gene: 6. CDR3: CASSSHRGPDYGYTF. The CDR3 DNA reads as TGTGCCAGCAGTTCCCACAGGGGGCCTGACTATGGCTACACCTTC.

The CDR3: CAWSVPGTGPYEQYF. The CDR3 coding sequence is TGTGCCTGGAGTGTACCCGGGACAGGCCCCTACGAGCAGTACTTC. V gene TRBV30 combines with J gene TRBJ2-7; TRBD1 aligns across 8 bases. Germline V CDR1 and CDR2: GTSNPN, SVGIG (reference sequence). The CDR3 is made up of 15 amino acids. J lost 2 bases, V lost 0 bases, and 6 bases had no gene match.

The chain recombines TRBV2 with TRBJ1-5, with 9 bases identical to TRBD1. Per the germline V gene, CDR1 is SNHLY and CDR2 is FYNNEI. V was pared by 7 bases and J by 3 bases, with 4 bases of the junction left unmatched. The CDR3 is 14 residues long. The CDR3 DNA reads as TGTGCCAGCAAACAGGGGGCTGTCAATCAGCCCCAGCATTTT. Its protein product is CASKQGAVNQPQHF. The full variable domain, rest sourced from reference TRBV2 and TRBJ1-5, is EPEVTQTPSHQVTQMGQEVILRCVPISNHLYFYWYRQILGQKVEFLVSFYNNEISEKSEIFDDQFSVERPDGSNFTLKIRSTKLEDSAMYFCASKQGAVNQPQHFGDGTRLSIL.

This rearrangement joins TRBV16 to TRBJ1-4, with 9 bases identical to TRBD1. With V trimmed by 4 bases and J by 8 bases, 8 bases remained unmatched. The CDR3 is made up of 15 amino acids. Germline assignment: CDR1 KGHSY and CDR2 FQNENV. The CDR3: CASSLPGQGNEKLFF. As DNA, the CDR3 is TGTGCCAGCAGCCTCCCGGGACAGGGTAACGAAAAACTGTTTTTT.

The rearrangement links TRBV9 to TRBJ2-2; possible D gene TRBD2, 6 bases. Trimming stripped 0 bases from V and 4 bases from J, with 10 bases between. This CDR3 contains 15 residues. Germline-derived CDR1 and CDR2 are SGDLS and YYNGEE. The CDR3 loop is CASSVGGGITGELFF. The CDR3 nucleotides are TGTGCCAGCAGCGTAGGAGGAGGGATCACCGGGGAGCTGTTTTTT.